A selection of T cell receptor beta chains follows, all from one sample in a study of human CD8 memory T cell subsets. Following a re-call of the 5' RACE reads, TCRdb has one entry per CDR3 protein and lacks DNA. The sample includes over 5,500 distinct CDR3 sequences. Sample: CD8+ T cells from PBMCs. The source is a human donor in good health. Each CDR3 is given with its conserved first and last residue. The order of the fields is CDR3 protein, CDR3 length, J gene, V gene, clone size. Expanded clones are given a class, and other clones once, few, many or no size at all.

CDR3: CASSEKTYEQYF
length: 12
J: TRBJ2-7
V: TRBV2
size: .

CDR3: CSARDSAQIYEQYF
length: 14
J: TRBJ2-7
V: TRBV20-1
size: .

CDR3: CASSQDRVEGARTEAFF
length: 17
J: TRBJ1-1
V: TRBV4-3
size: medium-sized

CDR3: CASSRTGGYLRGTEAFF
length: 17
J: TRBJ1-1
V: TRBV6-2/TRBV6-3
size: .

CDR3: CASSLGLHEQYF
length: 12
J: TRBJ2-7
V: TRBV6-2/TRBV6-3
size: .

CDR3: CSARARGEPLHF
length: 12
J: TRBJ1-6
V: TRBV20-1
size: .

CDR3: CSARDRGEFTYEQYF
length: 15
J: TRBJ2-7
V: TRBV20-1
size: .

CDR3: CASSPRTARYEQYF
length: 14
J: TRBJ2-7
V: TRBV28
size: .

CDR3: CASSPFQIGQGPGNTIYF
length: 18
J: TRBJ1-3
V: TRBV4-1
size: .

CDR3: CASSSRTWGNEQYF
length: 14
J: TRBJ2-7
V: TRBV19
size: .

CDR3: CASSLSSWGIGITEAFF
length: 17
J: TRBJ1-1
V: TRBV28
size: medium-sized

CDR3: CASSLSGADYNEQFF
length: 15
J: TRBJ2-1
V: TRBV19
size: .

CDR3: CASSEWGSGGSQETQYF
length: 17
J: TRBJ2-5
V: TRBV10-2
size: .

CDR3: CAISESNSDSNQPQHF
length: 16
J: TRBJ1-5
V: TRBV10-3
size: .

CDR3: CATIAPRVTSLFDEQFF
length: 17
J: TRBJ2-1
V: TRBV25-1
size: .

CDR3: CASSFGTGRDSPLHF
length: 15
J: TRBJ1-6
V: TRBV6-5
size: medium-sized

CDR3: CASKTRDNQPQHF
length: 13
J: TRBJ1-5
V: TRBV16
size: .

CDR3: CASPDGFGNTEAFF
length: 14
J: TRBJ1-1
V: TRBV19
size: .

CDR3: CASSYSNSEAFF
length: 12
J: TRBJ1-1
V: TRBV6-2/TRBV6-3
size: .

CDR3: CASRTGVETQYF
length: 12
J: TRBJ2-5
V: TRBV7-9
size: .

CDR3: CASSGRGLNGYTF
length: 13
J: TRBJ1-2
V: TRBV2
size: .

CDR3: CASSPVSGRATDTQYF
length: 16
J: TRBJ2-3
V: TRBV28
size: .

CDR3: CASNIAGTGELFF
length: 13
J: TRBJ2-2
V: TRBV27
size: .